These 24 T cell receptor beta chains share one sample of origin, sequenced in a study of identical twins. TCRdb re-derived calls from the 5' RACE reads in MiXCR, one entry per CDR3 protein. There are fewer than 500,000 distinct CDR3 sequences in the sample; around an eighth occur only once, and approximately 0.98% lies in the top ten. The same data also contributed to another study, on yellow fever vaccine responses in identical twins.

The specimen was CD4+ T cells sorted from blood. These receptors all stem from a young woman in good health.

This chain links TRBV29-1 with TRBJ2-3; possible D gene TRBD1, 6 bases. This CDR3 comprises 13 residues. Trimming removed 7 bases at V and 6 bases at J, with 17 bases between. Germline V lookup: CDR1 SQVTM, CDR2 ANQGSEA. The CDR3 coding sequence is TGCAGCGCCGGCAGGGGCCAGGGCGATACGCAGTATTTT. Its translation: CSAGRGQGDTQYF.

The gene calls are TRBV7-1 and TRBJ2-5; 7 bases line up with TRBD2. TRBV7-1 is given ORF status, its function remaining uncertain. J was trimmed by 4 bases and V by 3 bases; bases with no gene match: 32. The CDR3 has 23 amino acids. CDR3 sequence reads: CASSSLYPQPILGVQRGTETQYF. CDR3 DNA sequence: TGTGCCAGCAGCTCCCTCTATCCACAACCGATCCTCGGGGTCCAGCGGGGTACAGAGACCCAGTACTTC.

The table lists this clonotype with many counts. The gene calls are TRBV20-1 and TRBJ1-5; TRBD1 matches at 8 bases. There are 12 residues in the CDR3. With 8 bases clipped from V and 6 bases from J, the junction kept 6 bases outside the gene matches. CDR1 and CDR2 (germline): DFQATT, SNEGSKA (reference sequence). CDR3 sequence: CSYGTGIQPQHF. The DNA of the CDR3 is TGCAGTTATGGGACAGGAATTCAGCCCCAGCATTTT.

This clonotype was counted many times. The V gene is TRBV5-1, the J gene TRBJ2-1; D is unresolved. Germline values: CDR1 SGHRS, CDR2 YFSETQ. The V end lost 4 bases, the J end lost 1 base, and 12 bases lay between the germline ends. There are 15 residues in the CDR3. The CDR3 loop is CASSLRPESYNEQFF. In nucleotides, the CDR3 is TGCGCCAGCAGCCTACGACCAGAATCCTACAATGAGCAGTTCTTC.

This rearrangement joins TRBV30 to TRBJ2-7; TRBD1 might be the D (8 bases). Germline CDR1 GTSNPN, CDR2 SVGIG (reference sequence). V was shortened by 3 bases and J by 3 bases, with 18 bases between the two germline ends. The CDR3 totals 15 residues. The CDR3 DNA sequence: TGTGCCTGGAGAGACCGGACAGGGAGGGTCTACGAGCAGTACTTC. Protein product: CAWRDRTGRVYEQYF.

CDR3 in amino acids: CSVDMAGLGFF. The CDR3 nucleotides read TGCAGCGTTGATATGGCAGGACTAGGGTTCTTC. V gene TRBV29-1 combines with J gene TRBJ2-1; 7 bases are shared with TRBD2. Germline V lookup: CDR1 SQVTM, CDR2 ANQGSEA. The trim removed 3 bases at V and 15 bases at J, leaving 8 bases unmatched. This CDR3 is built from 11 residues.

This clonotype occurred many times. V and J are TRBV11-2 and TRBJ2-3; the match to TRBD2 covers 10 bases. The V and J ends lost 5 bases and 4 bases, in that order; junction bases with no gene match: 18. Germline V gene data show CDR1 as SGHAT and CDR2 as FQNNGV. The CDR3 is made up of 19 amino acids. This chain's CDR3 is CASSLNRRLPSGGPDTQYF. For the CDR3, the DNA is TGTGCCAGCAGCCTTAATCGGCGTTTGCCTAGCGGGGGCCCAGATACGCAGTATTTT.

The sample holds a few counts of this clonotype. The CDR3 region is CASSQDRGEPSNEQFF. The CDR3 DNA reads as TGTGCCAGCAGCCAAGATCGGGGGGAACCTTCCAATGAGCAGTTCTTC. The chain carries TRBV3-1 and TRBJ2-1, with 7 bases matching TRBD2. V gave up 0 bases and J gave up 6 bases; unmatched junction bases: 8. The CDR3 consists of 16 residues. The germline CDR1 and CDR2 sequences are LGHDT and YNNKEL (reference sequence).

This clonotype appeared many times. The chain couples TRBV6-5 to TRBJ1-5; tentatively, D is TRBD1 (5 bases). V gave up 7 bases and J gave up 5 bases, with 9 bases separating them. CDR1 is MNHEY and CDR2 is SVGAGI in the germline V gene. The CDR3 is made up of 12 amino acids. CDR3 protein: CASKRGDQPQHF. CDR3 DNA sequence: TGTGCCAGCAAACGGGGGGATCAGCCCCAGCATTTT.

The chain employs TRBV27 and TRBJ2-7; TRBD1 agrees at 7 bases. This CDR3 spans 14 amino acids. Germline CDR1 and CDR2: MNHEY and SMNVEV (reference sequence). J was trimmed by 4 bases and V by 3 bases; bases with no gene match: 6. CDR3: CASSFFPGQYEQYF. DNA of the CDR3: TGTGCCAGCAGTTTCTTCCCGGGACAGTACGAGCAGTACTTC.

The table lists this clonotype with a few counts. This chain links TRBV15 with TRBJ2-1; TRBD1 matches 12 bases. V gave up 0 bases and J gave up 7 bases; unmatched junction bases: 7. CDR1 and CDR2 (germline): LNHNV, YYDKDF (reference sequence). The CDR3 contains 17 residues. This chain's CDR3 is CATSRDLGTGGKNEQFF. The CDR3 bases are TGTGCCACCAGCAGAGATCTGGGGACAGGGGGCAAGAATGAGCAGTTCTTC. The variable domain in full, with the rest retrieved from reference TRBV15 and TRBJ2-1, is DAMVIQNPRYQVTQFGKPVTLSCSQTLNHNVMYWYQQKSSQAPKLLFHYYDKDFNNEADTPDNFQSRRPNTSFCFLDIRSPGLGDTAMYLCATSRDLGTGGKNEQFFGPGTRLTVL.

This clonotype was seen only a few times. This chain uses TRBV7-6 with TRBJ2-2; D might be TRBD2 (5 bases). The V gene lost 0 bases and the J gene lost 1 base, with 12 bases spanning the gap. The CDR3 runs to 17 residues. Germline CDR1 reads SGHVS; CDR2 reads FNYEAQ. CDR3 nucleotides: TGTGCCAGCAGCTTAGCGCCAGTGGGGAGGAACACCGGGGAGCTGTTTTTT. It encodes CASSLAPVGRNTGELFF. The full variable domain, completed using reference TRBV7-6 and TRBJ2-2, is GAGVSQSPRYKVTKRGQDVALRCDPISGHVSLYWYRQALGQGPEFLTYFNYEAQQDKSGLPNDRFSAERPEGSISTLTIQRTEQRDSAMYRCASSLAPVGRNTGELFFGEGSRLTVL.

The J gene is TRBJ2-1, the V gene TRBV5-6; 9 positions match TRBD1. This CDR3 contains 16 residues. The germline CDR1 and CDR2 sequences are SGHDT and YYEEEE. The V and J ends lost 0 bases and 3 bases, in that order; junction bases with no gene match: 4. CDR3 amino acids: CASSLDGQGSYNEQFF. The CDR3 DNA sequence: TGTGCCAGCAGCTTGGATGGACAGGGGAGCTACAATGAGCAGTTCTTC.

This clonotype was picked up many times. This rearrangement joins TRBV9 to TRBJ2-2; D may be TRBD2 (6 bases). Germline V gene data show CDR1 as SGDLS and CDR2 as YYNGEE. The CDR3 runs 15 residues. The V and J ends lost 5 bases and 0 bases respectively, with 11 bases between them. CDR3 sequence reads: CASSMAGSNTGELFF. DNA for the CDR3: TGTGCCAGCAGTATGGCGGGGTCGAACACCGGGGAGCTGTTTTTT.

This clonotype was found many times. This rearrangement joins TRBV4-1 to TRBJ2-2; no firm D call. The CDR3 contains 14 residues. The V end was cut by 2 bases, the J end by 4 bases, with 8 bases between. Germline V gives CDR1 MGHRA, CDR2 YSYEKL. In DNA, the CDR3 is TGCGCCAGCAGCCAAAGCGTTTCCACCGGGGAGCTGTTTTTT. It encodes CASSQSVSTGELFF.

The chain combines TRBV7-9 with TRBJ2-3, with 11 bases aligning to TRBD2. This CDR3 is 17 amino acids long. Germline CDR1 is SEHNR and CDR2 is FQNEAQ (reference sequence). V trimming: 5 bases; J trimming: 3 bases; junction bases outside the gene matches: 10. CDR3 DNA: TGTGCCAGCAGCAAGACGGGACTAGCGGTAGGGACAGATACGCAGTATTTT. It encodes CASSKTGLAVGTDTQYF.

Only a few counts were recorded for this clonotype. The chain couples TRBV27 to TRBJ2-3; TRBD2 is a possible D gene (6 bases). The CDR3 extends over 13 amino acids. Per the germline V gene, CDR1 is MNHEY and CDR2 is SMNVEV (reference sequence). V was pared by 7 bases and J by 5 bases, with 13 bases between. The CDR3 region has the DNA TGTGCCAGCAACGGAGGGCCACGAGATACGCAGTATTTT. Its translation: CASNGGPRDTQYF.

There are a few counts of this clonotype. The J gene is TRBJ2-5, the V gene TRBV18, with unresolved D. The CDR3 totals 15 residues. V dropped 0 bases and J dropped 2 bases, with 10 bases sitting between them. Germline values: CDR1 KGHSH, CDR2 LQKENI. The DNA of the CDR3 is TGTGCCAGCTCACCACCGTTCGTCCCACAAGAGACCCAGTACTTC. Translating gives CASSPPFVPQETQYF. The full variable domain, its missing parts supplied by reference TRBV18 and TRBJ2-5, is NAGVMQNPRHLVRRRGQEARLRCSPMKGHSHVYWYRQLPEEGLKFMVYLQKENIIDESGMPKERFSAEFPKEGPSILRIQQVVRGDSAAYFCASSPPFVPQETQYFGPGTRLLVL.

This chain joins TRBV7-2 and TRBJ2-7, with a tentative D call TRBD1 (6 bases). Trimming took 5 bases from V and 3 from J, leaving 11 bases between them. Germline V CDR1 and CDR2: SGHTA, FQGNSA. The CDR3 covers 13 residues. CDR3: CASSPEDSYEQYF. CDR3 in DNA: TGTGCCAGCAGCCCCGAGGACAGCTACGAGCAGTACTTC.

J is TRBJ2-1 and V is TRBV28; no reliable D call. The CDR3 sequence is 13 residues long. V was pared by 1 base and J by 3 bases, with 4 bases between. Germline V lookup: CDR1 MDHEN, CDR2 SYDVKM. CDR3: CASSLLVYNEQFF. The CDR3 DNA sequence: TGTGCCAGCAGTTTATTAGTCTACAATGAGCAGTTCTTC.

The V gene is TRBV19, the J gene TRBJ1-6; 7 bases line up with TRBD1. The germline V gene has CDR1 LNHDA and CDR2 SQIVND (reference sequence). Trimming took 7 bases from V and 11 from J; bases not matched to a gene: 8. This CDR3 spans 13 amino acids. Here the CDR3 reads CASMSGGSPPLHF. DNA for the CDR3: TGTGCCAGTATGTCAGGGGGTAGTCCACCCCTCCACTTT.

This clonotype was detected ten times or more. The chain is built from TRBV5-4 and TRBJ2-2, with 9 bases aligning to TRBD2. The CDR3 consists of 17 residues. J was trimmed by 1 base and V by 4 bases; bases with no gene match: 8. The germline V gene encodes CDR1 SGHNT and CDR2 YYREEE (reference sequence). CDR3 sequence: CASSPPTSGQNTGELFF. CDR3 nucleotides: TGTGCCAGCAGCCCCCCGACTAGCGGCCAGAACACCGGGGAGCTGTTTTTT.

Of note for this clonotype: Mismatch with germline at one junction end may stem from a read error. V usage is TRBV7-2 and J usage is TRBJ2-3; TRBD2 agrees at 7 bases. Germline V gene data show CDR1 as SGHTA and CDR2 as FQGNSA. The CDR3 has 13 residues. The CDR3 is CASSSGGTDTHYF. The DNA for the CDR3 is TGTGCCAGCAGCTCGGGGGGAACAGATACGCATTATTTT.

Only a few counts were recorded for this clonotype. The rearrangement uses TRBV12-3 or TRBV12-4 and TRBJ2-2; 12 nucleotides agree with TRBD1. This CDR3 has 14 amino acids. Germline trimming cut 8 bases from V and 8 bases from J; bases unmatched to any gene: 6. CDR3: CASRDRGRAGELFF. CDR3 DNA: TGTGCCAGCCGGGACAGGGGGCGCGCAGGGGAGCTGTTTTTT.